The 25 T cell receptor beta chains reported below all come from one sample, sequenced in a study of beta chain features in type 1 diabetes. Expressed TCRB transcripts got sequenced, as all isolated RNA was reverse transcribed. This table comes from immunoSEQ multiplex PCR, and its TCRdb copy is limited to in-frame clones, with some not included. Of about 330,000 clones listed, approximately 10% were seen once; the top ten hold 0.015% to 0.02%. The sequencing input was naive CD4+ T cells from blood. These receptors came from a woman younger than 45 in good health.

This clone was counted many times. The CDR3 DNA reads TGCAGCTTCCGGGGCGGGAGAGGAGAGACCCAGTACTTC. Translation gives CSFRGGRGETQYF. The chain is built from TRBV29-1 and TRBJ2-5; 7 nucleotides agree with TRBD2. The germline CDR1 and CDR2 sequences are SQVTM and ANQGSEA. This CDR3 region has 13 residues. Losses at the gene ends were 8 bases for V and 4 bases for J; bases not matched to a gene: 10.

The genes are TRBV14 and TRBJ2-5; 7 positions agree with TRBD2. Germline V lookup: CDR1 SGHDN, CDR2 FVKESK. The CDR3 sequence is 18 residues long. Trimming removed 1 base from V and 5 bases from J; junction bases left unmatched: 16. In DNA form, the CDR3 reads TGTGCCAGCAGCCAAGGTTGGACGGGAGGACGGTCGTGGGAGACCCAGTACTTC. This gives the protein CASSQGWTGGRSWETQYF.

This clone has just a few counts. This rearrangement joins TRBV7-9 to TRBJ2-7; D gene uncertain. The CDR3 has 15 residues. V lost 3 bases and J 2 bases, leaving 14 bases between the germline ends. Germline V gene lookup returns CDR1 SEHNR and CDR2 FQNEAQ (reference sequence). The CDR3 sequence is CASSFGSAQTYEQYF. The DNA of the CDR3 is TGTGCCAGCAGCTTCGGCAGCGCCCAAACCTACGAGCAGTACTTC.

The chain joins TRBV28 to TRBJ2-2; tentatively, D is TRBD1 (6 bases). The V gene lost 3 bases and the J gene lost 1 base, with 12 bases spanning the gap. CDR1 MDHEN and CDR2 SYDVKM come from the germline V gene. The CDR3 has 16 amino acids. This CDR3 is CASSFPQGLNTGELFF. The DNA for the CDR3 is TGTGCCAGCAGTTTCCCACAGGGTCTGAACACCGGGGAGCTGTTTTTT. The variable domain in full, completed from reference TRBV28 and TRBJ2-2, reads DVKVTQSSRYLVKRTGEKVFLECVQDMDHENMFWYRQDPGLGLRLIYFSYDVKMKEKGDIPEGYSVSREKKERFSLILESASTNQTSMYLCASSFPQGLNTGELFFGEGSRLTVL.

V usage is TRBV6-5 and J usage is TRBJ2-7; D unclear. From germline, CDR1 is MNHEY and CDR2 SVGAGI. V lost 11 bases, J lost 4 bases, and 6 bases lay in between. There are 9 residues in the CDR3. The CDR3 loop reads CASGYEQYF. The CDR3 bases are TGTGCCTCGGGTTACGAGCAGTACTTC.

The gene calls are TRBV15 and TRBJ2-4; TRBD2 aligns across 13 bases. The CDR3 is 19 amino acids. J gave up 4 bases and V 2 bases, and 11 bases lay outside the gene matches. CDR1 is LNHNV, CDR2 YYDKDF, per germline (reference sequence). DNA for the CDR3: TGTGCCACCAGCAGACCGCTAGGACTAGCGGGAGTTTCGAAAAACATTCAGTACTTC. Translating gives CATSRPLGLAGVSKNIQYF.

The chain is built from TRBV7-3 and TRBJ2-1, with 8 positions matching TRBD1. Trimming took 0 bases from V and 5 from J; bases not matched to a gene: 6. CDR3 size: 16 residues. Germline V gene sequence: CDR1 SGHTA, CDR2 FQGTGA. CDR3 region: CASSLTRDRPNNEQFF. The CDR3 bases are TGTGCCAGCAGCTTAACTAGGGACAGGCCAAACAATGAGCAGTTCTTC.

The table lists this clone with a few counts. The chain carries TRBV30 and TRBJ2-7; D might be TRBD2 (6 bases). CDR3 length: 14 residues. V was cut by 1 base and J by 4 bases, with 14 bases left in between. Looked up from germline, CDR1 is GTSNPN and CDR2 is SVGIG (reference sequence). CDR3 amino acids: CAWSGVASDYEQYF. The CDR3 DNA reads TGTGCCTGGAGTGGGGTAGCTAGCGATTACGAGCAGTACTTC. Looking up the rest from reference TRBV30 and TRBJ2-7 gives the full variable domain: SQTIHQWPATLVQPVGSPLSLECTVEGTSNPNLYWYRQAAGRGLQLLFYSVGIGQISSEVPQNLSASRPQDRQFILSSKKLLLSDSGFYLCAWSGVASDYEQYFGPGTRLTVT.

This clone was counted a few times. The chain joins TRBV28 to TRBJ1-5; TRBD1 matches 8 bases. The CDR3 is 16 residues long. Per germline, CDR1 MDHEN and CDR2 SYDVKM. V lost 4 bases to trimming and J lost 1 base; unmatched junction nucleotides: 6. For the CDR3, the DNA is TGTGCCAGCAGTTCTGGACAGGGATTGAGCAATCAGCCCCAGCATTTT. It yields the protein CASSSGQGLSNQPQHF.

CDR3 sequence: CASSLLARGTGELFF. CDR3 coding DNA: TGTGCCAGCAGCTTACTGGCTAGAGGCACCGGGGAGCTGTTTTTT. V is TRBV7-3 and J is TRBJ2-2; D call uncertain. This CDR3 is 15 amino acids long. V gave up 2 bases and J gave up 4 bases, with 11 bases separating them. Germline-derived CDR1 and CDR2 are SGHTA and FQGTGA.

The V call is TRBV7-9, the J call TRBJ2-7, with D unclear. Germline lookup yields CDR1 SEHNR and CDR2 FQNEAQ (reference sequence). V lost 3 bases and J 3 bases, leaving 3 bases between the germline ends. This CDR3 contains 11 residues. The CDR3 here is CASSFNYEQYF. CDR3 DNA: TGTGCCAGCAGCTTCAACTACGAGCAGTACTTC.

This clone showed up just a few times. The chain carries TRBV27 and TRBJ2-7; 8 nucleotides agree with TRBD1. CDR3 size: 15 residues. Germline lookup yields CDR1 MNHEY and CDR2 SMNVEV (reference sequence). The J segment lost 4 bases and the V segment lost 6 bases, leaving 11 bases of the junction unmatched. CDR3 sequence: CASRWGQAGWYEQYF. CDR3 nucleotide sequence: TGTGCCAGCAGGTGGGGACAGGCGGGGTGGTACGAGCAGTACTTC.

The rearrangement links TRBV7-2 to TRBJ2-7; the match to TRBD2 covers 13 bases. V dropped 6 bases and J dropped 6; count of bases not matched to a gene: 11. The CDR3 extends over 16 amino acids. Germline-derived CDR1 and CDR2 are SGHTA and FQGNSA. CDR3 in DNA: TGTGCCAGCAGTTCGCCCCTGGGACTAGCGGGGTCCGAGCAGTACTTC. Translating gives CASSSPLGLAGSEQYF.

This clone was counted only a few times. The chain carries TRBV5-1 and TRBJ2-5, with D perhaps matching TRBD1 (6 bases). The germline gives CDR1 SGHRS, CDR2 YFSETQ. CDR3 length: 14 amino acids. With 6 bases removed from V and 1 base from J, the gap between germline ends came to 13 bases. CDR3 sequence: CASIGLGAQETQYF. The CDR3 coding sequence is TGCGCCAGCATTGGGCTGGGGGCCCAAGAGACCCAGTACTTC.

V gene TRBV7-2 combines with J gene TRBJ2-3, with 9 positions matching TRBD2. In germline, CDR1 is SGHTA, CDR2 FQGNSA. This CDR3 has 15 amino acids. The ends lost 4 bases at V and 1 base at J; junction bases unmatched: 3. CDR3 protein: CASSSWTSGTDTQYF. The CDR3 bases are TGTGCCAGCAGCTCCTGGACTAGCGGCACAGATACGCAGTATTTT.

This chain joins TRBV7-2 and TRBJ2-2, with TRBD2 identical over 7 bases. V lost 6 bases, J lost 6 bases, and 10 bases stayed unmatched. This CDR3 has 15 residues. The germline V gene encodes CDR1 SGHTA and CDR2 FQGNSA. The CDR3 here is CASRKTGGSAGELFF. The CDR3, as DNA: TGTGCCAGCAGAAAGACCGGCGGGAGCGCCGGGGAGCTGTTTTTT.

This CDR3 reads CASSPDNSNEKLFF. The DNA for the CDR3 is TGTGCCAGCTCACCGGACAATAGTAATGAAAAACTGTTTTTT. V gene TRBV18 combines with J gene TRBJ1-4, with D perhaps matching TRBD1 (5 bases). This CDR3 has 14 residues. CDR1 and CDR2 from the germline V gene are KGHSH and LQKENI. V was clipped by 3 bases and J by 4 bases, with 9 bases between them.

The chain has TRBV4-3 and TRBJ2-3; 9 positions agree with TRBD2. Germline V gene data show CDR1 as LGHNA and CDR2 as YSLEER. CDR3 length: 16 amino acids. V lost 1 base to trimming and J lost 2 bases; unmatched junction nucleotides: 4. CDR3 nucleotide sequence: TGCGCCAGCAGCCAAGTCCTAGCGGGAAACACAGATACGCAGTATTTT. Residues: CASSQVLAGNTDTQYF.

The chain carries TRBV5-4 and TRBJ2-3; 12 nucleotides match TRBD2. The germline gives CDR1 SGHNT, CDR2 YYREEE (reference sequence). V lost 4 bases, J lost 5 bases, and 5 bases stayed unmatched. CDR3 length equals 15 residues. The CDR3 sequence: CASSGGGLAGDTQYF. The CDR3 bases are TGTGCCAGCAGCGGGGGGGGACTAGCGGGAGATACGCAGTATTTT.

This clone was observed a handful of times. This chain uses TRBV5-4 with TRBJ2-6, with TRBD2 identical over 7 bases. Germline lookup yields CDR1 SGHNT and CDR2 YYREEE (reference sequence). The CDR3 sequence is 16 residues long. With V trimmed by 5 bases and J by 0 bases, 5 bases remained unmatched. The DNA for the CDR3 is TGTGCCAGCAGGGAGGGCGGGAGCTCTGGGGCCAACGTCCTGACTTTC. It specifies CASREGGSSGANVLTF.

This CDR3 is CASRKGPGGSQPQHF. CDR3 DNA: TGTGCCAGCAGGAAGGGCCCAGGAGGGTCTCAGCCCCAGCATTTT. The V call is TRBV2, the J call TRBJ1-5; unclear D gene. V lost 6 bases and J 6 bases, leaving 18 bases between the germline ends. The CDR3 is 15 residues long. Germline V gene data show CDR1 as SNHLY and CDR2 as FYNNEI.

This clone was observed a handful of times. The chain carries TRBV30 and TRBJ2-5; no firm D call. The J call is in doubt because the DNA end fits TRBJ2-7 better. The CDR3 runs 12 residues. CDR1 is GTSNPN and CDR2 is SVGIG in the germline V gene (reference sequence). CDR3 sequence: CAWSIHSYEQYF. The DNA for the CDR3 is TGTGCCTGGAGTATCCATTCCTACGAGCAGTACTTC.

The CDR3 loop reads CASSGLGIGELFF. CDR3 in DNA: TGTGCCAGCAGCGGACTAGGCATCGGGGAGCTGTTTTTT. V and J are TRBV7-9 and TRBJ2-2; 7 nucleotides line up with TRBD2. Per the germline V gene, CDR1 is SEHNR and CDR2 is FQNEAQ (reference sequence). V shed 5 bases and J 7 bases; nucleotides not matched to a gene: 4. This CDR3 has 13 residues.

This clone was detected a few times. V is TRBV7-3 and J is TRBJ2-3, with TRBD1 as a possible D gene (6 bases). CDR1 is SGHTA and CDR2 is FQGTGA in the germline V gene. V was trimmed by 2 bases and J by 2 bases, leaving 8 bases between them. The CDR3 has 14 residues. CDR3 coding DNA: TGTGCCAGCAGCTTAGGACAGTTCACAGATACGCAGTATTTT. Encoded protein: CASSLGQFTDTQYF.

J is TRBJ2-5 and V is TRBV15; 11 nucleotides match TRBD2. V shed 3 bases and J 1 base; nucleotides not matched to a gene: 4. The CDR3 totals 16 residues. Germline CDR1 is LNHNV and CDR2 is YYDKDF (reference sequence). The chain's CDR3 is CATSRAGLAAQETQYF. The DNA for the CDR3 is TGTGCCACCAGCAGGGCGGGACTAGCGGCCCAAGAGACCCAGTACTTC. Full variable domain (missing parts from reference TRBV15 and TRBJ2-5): DAMVIQNPRYQVTQFGKPVTLSCSQTLNHNVMYWYQQKSSQAPKLLFHYYDKDFNNEADTPDNFQSRRPNTSFCFLDIRSPGLGDTAMYLCATSRAGLAAQETQYFGPGTRLLVL.